This T cell receptor beta chain was sequenced for a study of identical twins. The germline V gene has CDR1 MNHEY and CDR2 SVGAGI. With 5 bases clipped from V and 3 bases from J, the junction kept 7 bases outside the gene matches. The CDR3 is 15 amino acids. TCRdb reprocessed the 5' RACE reads with MiXCR, giving one entry per CDR3 protein. The data show roughly 1.6 million distinct CDR3 sequences, with about 30% seen just once and roughly 0.3% held by the top ten. Sequenced material: cord blood. V and J are TRBV6-5 and TRBJ1-5; 7 bases map to TRBD1. This clonotype was sampled from a newborn girl in good health. The CDR3 DNA reads TGTGCCAGCAGTCCGGACAGGTCCTTCAATCAGCCCCAGCATTTT. As protein: CASSPDRSFNQPQHF.